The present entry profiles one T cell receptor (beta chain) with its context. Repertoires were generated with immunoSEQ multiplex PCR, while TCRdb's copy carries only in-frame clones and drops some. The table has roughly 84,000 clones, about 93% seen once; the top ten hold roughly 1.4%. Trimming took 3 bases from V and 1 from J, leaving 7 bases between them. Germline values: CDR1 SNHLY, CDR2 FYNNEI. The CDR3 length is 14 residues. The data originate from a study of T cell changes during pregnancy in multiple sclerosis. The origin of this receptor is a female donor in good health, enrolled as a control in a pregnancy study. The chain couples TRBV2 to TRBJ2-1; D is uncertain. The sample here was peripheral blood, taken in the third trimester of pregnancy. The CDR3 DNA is TGTGCCAGCAGTGAGATGGCTTCCTACAATGAGCAGTTCTTC. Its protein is CASSEMASYNEQFF.